What follows is one T cell receptor beta chain and its context. The participants were between about 18 and 90 years old and came from 24 US areas. Participants' own reports of clinical history determined their cohort assignment. This specimen belongs to a study of blood T cell repertoires in COVID-19. Source study methods: Amplification from reference gene primers served as the basis for estimated nucleated cell counts. Generated by immunoSEQ multiplex PCR, the TCRdb table keeps only in-frame clones and is missing some. The V and J calls and clone size were taken over from that table, and D and trimming were inferred from the DNA. This sample has 150,000 to 250,000 clones, with approximately 83% found just once. The CDR3 is made up of 15 amino acids. The germline CDR1 and CDR2 sequences are SEHNR and FQNEAQ (reference sequence). The V gene lost 6 bases and the J gene lost 7 bases, with 18 bases spanning the gap.

This TCR derives from a man aged 35-49 years who had recovered from COVID-19. Sequenced: PBMCs or T cells enriched from blood (not recorded which). The rearrangement joins TRBV7-9 to TRBJ1-4; no clear D gene. CDR3 in DNA: TGTGCCAGCAGTCTCCGGGGAGGGAGAGGTGAAAAACTGTTTTTT. It specifies CASSLRGGRGEKLFF.